This paragraph reports one T cell receptor (beta chain). Its antigen remains unidentified. The sample is drawn from a study of cytomegalovirus exposure and HLA in healthy donors. Findings and limits, study-wide: Researchers reported from a later analysis that most CMV-associated TCR beta chains appeared HLA-restricted.

From germline, CDR1 is SQVTM and CDR2 ANQGSEA. The CDR3 is 14 amino acids. V dropped 4 bases and J dropped 4; count of bases not matched to a gene: 5. 13 Jbeta primers and 60 Vbeta primers were used for the PCR. The data were produced by immunoSEQ multiplex PCR, yet TCRdb's version contains in-frame clones alone and is incomplete. The sample consists of 100,000 or so clones, 74% of them appearing once. This TCR was sampled from a human donor in good health. Input material: PBMCs. The V call is TRBV29-1, the J call TRBJ2-2; TRBD1 matches at 8 bases. CDR3 sequence reads: CSVGTGMGTGELFF. The CDR3 DNA sequence: TGCAGCGTTGGGACAGGGATGGGCACCGGGGAGCTGTTTTTT.